The clone carrying this TCR beta chain was counted only a few times. What it binds is unknown. These data belong to a study of T cells after yellow fever vaccination. On the study more broadly: Those fractions that held only low numbers of cells were prepared using the SMART-Seq v4 Ultra Low Input RNA kit.

V dropped 6 bases and J dropped 3 bases, with 12 bases sitting between them. This CDR3 is built from 14 residues. CDR1 ENHRY and CDR2 SYGVKD come from the germline V gene. Study-wide results and caveats: Of the clonotypes, a small share occurred in both CD4 and CD8 compartments.

Conversion of TCR transcripts into cDNA relied on 5'RACE template switching, which added a universal primer site and UMIs. TCRdb re-derived calls from the 5' RACE reads in MiXCR, one entry per CDR3 protein. The repertoire holds 150,000 to 200,000 distinct CDR3 sequences, with approximately 6.2% as singletons. The sequence came from a man aged 18 to 35 who received the YFV17D yellow fever vaccine. The sequences come from CD4+ T cells sorted from PBMCs, collected on the day of the first yellow fever vaccination. V and J are TRBV10-3 and TRBJ2-1; possible D gene TRBD1, 5 bases. The CDR3 DNA reads TGTGCCATCAGCCAGGGTACGAGCTACAATGAGCAGTTCTTC. As protein: CAISQGTSYNEQFF.